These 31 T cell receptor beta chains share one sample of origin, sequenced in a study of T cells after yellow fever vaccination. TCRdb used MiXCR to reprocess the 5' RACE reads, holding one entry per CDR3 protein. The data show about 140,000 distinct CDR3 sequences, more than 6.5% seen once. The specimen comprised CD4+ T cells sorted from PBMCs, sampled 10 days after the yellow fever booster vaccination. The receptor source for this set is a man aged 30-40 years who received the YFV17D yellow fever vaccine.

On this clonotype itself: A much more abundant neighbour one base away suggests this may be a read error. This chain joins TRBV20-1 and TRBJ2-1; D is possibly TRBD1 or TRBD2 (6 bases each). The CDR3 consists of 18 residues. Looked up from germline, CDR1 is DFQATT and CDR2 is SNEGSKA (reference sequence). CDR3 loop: CCARVPPGAGGSYNEQFF. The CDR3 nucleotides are TGCTGTGCTAGAGTACCCCCGGGGGCCGGGGGCTCCTACAATGAGCAGTTCTTC.

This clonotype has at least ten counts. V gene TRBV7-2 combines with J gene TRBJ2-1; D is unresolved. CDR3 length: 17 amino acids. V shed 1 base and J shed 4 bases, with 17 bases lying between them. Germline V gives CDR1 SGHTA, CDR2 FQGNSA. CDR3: CASSLVIGLEIYNEQFF. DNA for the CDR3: TGTGCCAGCAGCTTAGTAATCGGGCTAGAAATATACAATGAGCAGTTCTTC.

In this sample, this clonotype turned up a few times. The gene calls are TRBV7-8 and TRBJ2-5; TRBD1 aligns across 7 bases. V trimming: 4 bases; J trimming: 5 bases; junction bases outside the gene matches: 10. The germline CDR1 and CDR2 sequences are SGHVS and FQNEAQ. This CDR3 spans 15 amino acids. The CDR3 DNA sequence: TGTGCCAGCAGCTACCGACAGGGCATCCAGGAGACCCAGTACTTC. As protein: CASSYRQGIQETQYF.

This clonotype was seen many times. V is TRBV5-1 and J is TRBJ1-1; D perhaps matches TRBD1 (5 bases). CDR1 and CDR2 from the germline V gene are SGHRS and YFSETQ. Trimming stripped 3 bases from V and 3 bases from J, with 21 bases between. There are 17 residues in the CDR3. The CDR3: CASSSPGGGEADTEAFF. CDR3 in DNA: TGCGCCAGCAGCTCACCGGGGGGGGGAGAAGCCGACACTGAAGCTTTCTTT.

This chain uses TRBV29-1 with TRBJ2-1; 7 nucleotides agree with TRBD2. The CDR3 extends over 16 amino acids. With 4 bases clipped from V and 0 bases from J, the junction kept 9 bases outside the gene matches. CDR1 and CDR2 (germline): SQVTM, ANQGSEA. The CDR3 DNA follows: TGCAGCGTTGTTCGGACTAGTCTTAGCTCCTACAATGAGCAGTTCTTC. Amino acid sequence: CSVVRTSLSSYNEQFF.

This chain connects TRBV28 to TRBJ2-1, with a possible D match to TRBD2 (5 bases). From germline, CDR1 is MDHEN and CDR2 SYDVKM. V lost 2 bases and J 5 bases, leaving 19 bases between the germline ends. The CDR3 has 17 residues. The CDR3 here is CASSLAFGSAAHNEQFF. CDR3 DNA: TGTGCCAGCAGTTTAGCATTTGGGAGCGCAGCTCACAATGAGCAGTTCTTC. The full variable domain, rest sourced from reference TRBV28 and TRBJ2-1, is DVKVTQSSRYLVKRTGEKVFLECVQDMDHENMFWYRQDPGLGLRLIYFSYDVKMKEKGDIPEGYSVSREKKERFSLILESASTNQTSMYLCASSLAFGSAAHNEQFFGPGTRLTVL.

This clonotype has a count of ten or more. The DNA for the CDR3 is TGTGCCAGCAGCTTTTCGGTGGAGCAGTACTTC. This encodes CASSFSVEQYF. This chain joins TRBV7-9 and TRBJ2-7; no firm D call. V lost 3 bases and J 7 bases, leaving 7 bases between the germline ends. The CDR3 sequence is 11 residues long. Germline assignment: CDR1 SEHNR and CDR2 FQNEAQ (reference sequence). The entire variable domain, with the rest obtained from reference TRBV7-9 and TRBJ2-7, is as follows: DTGVSQNPRHKITKRGQNVTFRCDPISEHNRLYWYRQTLGQGPEFLTYFQNEAQLEKSRLLSDRFSAERPKGSFSTLEIQRTEQGDSAMYLCASSFSVEQYFGPGTRLTVT.

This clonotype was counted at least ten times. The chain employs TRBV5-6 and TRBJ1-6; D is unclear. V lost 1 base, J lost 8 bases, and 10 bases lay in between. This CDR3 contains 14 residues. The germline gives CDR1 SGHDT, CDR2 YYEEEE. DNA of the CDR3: TGTGCCAGCAGCTTGAGAATCCGGGATTCACCCCTCCACTTT. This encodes CASSLRIRDSPLHF.

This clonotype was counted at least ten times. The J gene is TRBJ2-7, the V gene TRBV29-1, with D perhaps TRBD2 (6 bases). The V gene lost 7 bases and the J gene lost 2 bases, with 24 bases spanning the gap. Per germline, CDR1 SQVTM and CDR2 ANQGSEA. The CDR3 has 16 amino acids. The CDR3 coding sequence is TGCAGCGCCCATCCATGCGGGGATCAGTTGACCTACGAGCAGTACTTC. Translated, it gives CSAHPCGDQLTYEQYF.

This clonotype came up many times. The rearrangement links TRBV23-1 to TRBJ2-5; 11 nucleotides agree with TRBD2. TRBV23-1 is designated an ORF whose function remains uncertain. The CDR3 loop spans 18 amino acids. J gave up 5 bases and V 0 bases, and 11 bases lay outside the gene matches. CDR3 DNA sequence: TGCGCCAGCAGTCAATCACAGTTACTAGCGGGAGTTTGGGAGACCCAGTACTTC. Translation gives CASSQSQLLAGVWETQYF.

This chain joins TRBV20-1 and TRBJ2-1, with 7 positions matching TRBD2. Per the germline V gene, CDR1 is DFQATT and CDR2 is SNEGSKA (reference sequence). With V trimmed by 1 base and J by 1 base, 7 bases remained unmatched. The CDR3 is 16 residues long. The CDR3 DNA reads TGCAGTGCTAGAGTGGTGGCGGGAGAATCCTACAATGAGCAGTTCTTC. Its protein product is CSARVVAGESYNEQFF.

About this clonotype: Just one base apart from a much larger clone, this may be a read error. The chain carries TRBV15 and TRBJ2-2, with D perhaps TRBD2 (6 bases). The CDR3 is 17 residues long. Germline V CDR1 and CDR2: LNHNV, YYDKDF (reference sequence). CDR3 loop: CATSSPPSGRVAGGLFF. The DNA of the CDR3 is TGTGCCACCAGCAGCCCCCCTTCGGGTAGAGTGGCCGGGGGGCTGTTTTTT.

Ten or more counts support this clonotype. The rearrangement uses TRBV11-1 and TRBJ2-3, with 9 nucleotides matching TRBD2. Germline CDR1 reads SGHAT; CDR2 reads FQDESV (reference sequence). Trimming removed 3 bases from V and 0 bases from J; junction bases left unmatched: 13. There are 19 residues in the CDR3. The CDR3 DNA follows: TGTGCCAGCAGCTTGGGACTAGCTGAAGATCCCTATAGCACAGATACGCAGTATTTT. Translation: CASSLGLAEDPYSTDTQYF.

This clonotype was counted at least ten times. CDR3 coding DNA: TGCGCCAGCAGCCGCAGTCCGGGACTAGCGGTAAGCTCCTACAATGAGCAGTTCTTC. This gives the protein CASSRSPGLAVSSYNEQFF. The V gene is TRBV5-1, the J gene TRBJ2-1, with 11 bases matching TRBD2. J was trimmed by 0 bases and V by 4 bases; bases with no gene match: 12. The CDR3 is made up of 19 amino acids. The germline V gene encodes CDR1 SGHRS and CDR2 YFSETQ.

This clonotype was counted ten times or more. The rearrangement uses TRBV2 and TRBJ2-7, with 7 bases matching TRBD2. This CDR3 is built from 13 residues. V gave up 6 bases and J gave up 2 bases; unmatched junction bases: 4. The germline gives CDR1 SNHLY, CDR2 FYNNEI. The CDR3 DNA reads TGTGCCAGCAGCGGGGGGAAGGCCTACGAGCAGTACTTC. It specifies CASSGGKAYEQYF.

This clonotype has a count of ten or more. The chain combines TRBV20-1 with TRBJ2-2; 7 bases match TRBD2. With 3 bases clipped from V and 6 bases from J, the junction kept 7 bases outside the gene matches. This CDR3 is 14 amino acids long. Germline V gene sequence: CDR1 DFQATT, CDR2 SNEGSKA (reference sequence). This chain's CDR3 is CSARVAGVAGELFF. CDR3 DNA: TGCAGTGCTAGGGTGGCGGGAGTTGCCGGGGAGCTGTTTTTT.

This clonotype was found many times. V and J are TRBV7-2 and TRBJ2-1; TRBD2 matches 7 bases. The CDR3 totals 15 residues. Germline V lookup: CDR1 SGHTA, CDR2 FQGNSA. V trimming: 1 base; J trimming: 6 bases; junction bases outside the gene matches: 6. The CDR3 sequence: CASSLVAGAGNEQFF. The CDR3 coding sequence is TGTGCCAGCAGCTTAGTTGCGGGAGCGGGCAATGAGCAGTTCTTC. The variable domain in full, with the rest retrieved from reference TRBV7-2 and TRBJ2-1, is GAGVSQSPSNKVTEKGKDVELRCDPISGHTALYWYRQSLGQGLEFLIYFQGNSAPDKSGLPSDRFSAERTGGSVSTLTIQRTQQEDSAVYLCASSLVAGAGNEQFFGPGTRLTVL.

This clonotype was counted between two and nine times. The CDR3 spells CATSARLAAGQETQYF. The CDR3 nucleotides read TGTGCCACCAGCGCACGACTAGCGGCGGGACAAGAGACCCAGTACTTC. This chain uses TRBV15 with TRBJ2-5; 9 bases match TRBD2. Germline V gene sequence: CDR1 LNHNV, CDR2 YYDKDF (reference sequence). The junction had 9 bases not matched to a gene; V was cut back by 5 bases and J by 2 bases. CDR3 size: 16 residues.

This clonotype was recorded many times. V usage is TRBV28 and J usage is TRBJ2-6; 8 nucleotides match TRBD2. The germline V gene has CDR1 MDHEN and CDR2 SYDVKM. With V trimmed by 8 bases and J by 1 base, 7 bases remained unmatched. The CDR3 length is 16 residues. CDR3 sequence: CASALAGWSGANVLTF. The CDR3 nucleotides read TGTGCCAGCGCTTTAGCGGGATGGTCTGGGGCCAACGTCCTGACTTTC. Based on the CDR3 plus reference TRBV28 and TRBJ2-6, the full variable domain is DVKVTQSSRYLVKRTGEKVFLECVQDMDHENMFWYRQDPGLGLRLIYFSYDVKMKEKGDIPEGYSVSREKKERFSLILESASTNQTSMYLCASALAGWSGANVLTFGAGSRLTVL.

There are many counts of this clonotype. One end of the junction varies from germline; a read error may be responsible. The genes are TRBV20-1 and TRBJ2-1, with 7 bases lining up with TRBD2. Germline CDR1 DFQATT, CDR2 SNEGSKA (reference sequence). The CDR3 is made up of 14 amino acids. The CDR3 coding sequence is TGCAGTGCCAGAGGGACTATCATGGGGGGGGAGCAGTTCTTC. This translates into CSARGTIMGGEQFF.

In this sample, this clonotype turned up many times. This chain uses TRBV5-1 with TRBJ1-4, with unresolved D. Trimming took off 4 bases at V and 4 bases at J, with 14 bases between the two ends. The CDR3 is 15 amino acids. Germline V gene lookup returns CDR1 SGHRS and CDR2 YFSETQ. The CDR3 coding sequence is TGCGCCAGCAGCCCCGGGCCCTCGGATAATGAAAAACTGTTTTTT. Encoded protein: CASSPGPSDNEKLFF.

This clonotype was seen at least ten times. The CDR3 is CASAEAGPVQQFF. CDR3 nucleotides: TGCGCCAGCGCCGAGGCCGGACCGGTACAACAGTTCTTC. This chain connects TRBV5-1 to TRBJ2-1; D ambiguous. Germline CDR1 and CDR2: SGHRS and YFSETQ. This CDR3 comprises 13 residues. V was pared by 7 bases and J by 13 bases, with 21 bases between.

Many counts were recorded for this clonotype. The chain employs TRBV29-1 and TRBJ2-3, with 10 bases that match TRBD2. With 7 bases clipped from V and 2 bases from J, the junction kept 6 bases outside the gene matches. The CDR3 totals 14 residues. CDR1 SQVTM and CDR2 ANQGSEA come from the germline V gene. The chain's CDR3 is CSATSGDITDTQYF. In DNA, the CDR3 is TGCAGCGCCACTAGCGGGGACATCACAGATACGCAGTATTTT.

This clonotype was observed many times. The CDR3 region is CSARDLSNSGNTIYF. DNA for the CDR3: TGCAGTGCTAGGGACCTGAGCAACTCTGGAAACACCATATATTTT. This chain connects TRBV20-1 to TRBJ1-3; D is ambiguous. With 3 bases removed from V and 0 bases from J, the gap between germline ends came to 12 bases. CDR1 and CDR2 from the germline V gene are DFQATT and SNEGSKA (reference sequence). The CDR3 is made up of 15 amino acids.

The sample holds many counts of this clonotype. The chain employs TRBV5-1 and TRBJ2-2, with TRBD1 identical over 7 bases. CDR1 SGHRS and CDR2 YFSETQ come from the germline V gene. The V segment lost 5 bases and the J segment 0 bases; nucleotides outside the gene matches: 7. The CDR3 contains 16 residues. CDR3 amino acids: CASSPPGQTNTGELFF. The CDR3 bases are TGCGCCAGCAGTCCTCCGGGACAGACGAACACCGGGGAGCTGTTTTTT.

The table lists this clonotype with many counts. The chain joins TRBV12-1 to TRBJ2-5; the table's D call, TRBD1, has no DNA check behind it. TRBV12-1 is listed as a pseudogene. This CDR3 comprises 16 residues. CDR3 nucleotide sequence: TGTGCCAGCAGCTCTTCCGGGACAGGGGTGGGGGAGACCCAGTACTTC. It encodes CASSSSGTGVGETQYF.

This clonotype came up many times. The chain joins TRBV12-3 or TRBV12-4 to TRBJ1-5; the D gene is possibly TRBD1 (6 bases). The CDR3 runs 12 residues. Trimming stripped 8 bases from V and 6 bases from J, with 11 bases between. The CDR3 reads CASRRGLQPQHF. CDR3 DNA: TGTGCCAGCCGTCGGGGGCTTCAGCCCCAGCATTTT.

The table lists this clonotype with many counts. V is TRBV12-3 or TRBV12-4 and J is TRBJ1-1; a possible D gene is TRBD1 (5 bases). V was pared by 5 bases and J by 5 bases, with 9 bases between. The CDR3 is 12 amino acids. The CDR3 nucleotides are TGTGCCAGCAGTCCAGGGAGGACTGAAGCTTTCTTT. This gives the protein CASSPGRTEAFF.

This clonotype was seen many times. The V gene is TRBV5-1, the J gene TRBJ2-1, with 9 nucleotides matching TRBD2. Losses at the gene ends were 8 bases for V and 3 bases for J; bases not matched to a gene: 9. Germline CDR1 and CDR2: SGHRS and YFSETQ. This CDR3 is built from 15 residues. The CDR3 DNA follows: TGCGCCAGTGGGAGCGGGAGGAACGTCTACAATGAGCAGTTCTTC. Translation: CASGSGRNVYNEQFF.

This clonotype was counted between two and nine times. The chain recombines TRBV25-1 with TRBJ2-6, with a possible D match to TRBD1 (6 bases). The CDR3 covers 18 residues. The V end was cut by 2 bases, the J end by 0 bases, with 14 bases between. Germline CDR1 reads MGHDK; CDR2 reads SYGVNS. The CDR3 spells CASSEPLGGHSGANVLTF. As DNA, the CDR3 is TGTGCCAGCAGTGAACCCTTAGGGGGTCACTCTGGGGCCAACGTCCTGACTTTC.

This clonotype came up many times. CDR3 bases: TGTGCCAGCAGTGTCATCAAGAAAAAAGGCTACGAGCAGTACTTC. Translated, it gives CASSVIKKKGYEQYF. The chain couples TRBV28 to TRBJ2-7, with no clear D. This CDR3 has 15 residues. V dropped 5 bases and J dropped 3 bases, with 17 bases sitting between them. Germline CDR1 reads MDHEN; CDR2 reads SYDVKM.